This passage covers 17 T cell receptor beta chains from one sample sequenced in a study of control samples from healthy donors and cancer patients. Assay used: immunoSEQ multiplex PCR; TCRdb lists only in-frame clones, some missing. The sample has approximately 150,000 clones, 90% to 95% seen once; the top ten hold around 1.5%. The sample comprised blood. All receptors derive from a woman aged 18 to 35 in good health.

The CDR3 protein is CASSRQGTYYGYTF. In DNA, the CDR3 is TGTGCCAGCAGCCGACAGGGAACTTACTATGGCTACACCTTC. The chain carries TRBV11-2 and TRBJ1-2; 7 bases match TRBD1. V dropped 5 bases and J dropped 3; count of bases not matched to a gene: 6. CDR1 is SGHAT and CDR2 is FQNNGV in the germline V gene. The length of the CDR3 is 14 residues.

V and J are TRBV4-1 and TRBJ1-5, with 9 bases fitting TRBD1. Germline trimming cut 5 bases from V and 3 bases from J; bases unmatched to any gene: 5. Germline CDR1 and CDR2: MGHRA and YSYEKL. The CDR3 extends over 15 amino acids. CDR3 bases: TGCGCCAGCAGCAACCGGGACAGGGCCAATCAGCCCCAGCATTTT. This translates into CASSNRDRANQPQHF.

This sequence joins TRBV14 and TRBJ1-5; 8 bases agree with TRBD1. The CDR3 length is 19 residues. J gave up 1 base and V 1 base, and 12 bases lay outside the gene matches. Germline values: CDR1 SGHDN, CDR2 FVKESK. CDR3 bases: TGTGCCAGCAGCCAAGTGGACAGGGTGCGGCCCCGGAGCAATCAGCCCCAGCATTTT. This encodes CASSQVDRVRPRSNQPQHF.

The CDR3 DNA is TGTGCCAGCAGCGCGCGGGGGGGCCAAGAGACCCAGTACTTC. Translation gives CASSARGGQETQYF. The chain employs TRBV3-1 (or the pseudogene TRBV3-2) and TRBJ2-5, with TRBD2 identical over 9 bases. Looked up from germline, CDR1 is LGHDT and CDR2 is YNNKEL (reference sequence). This CDR3 has 14 amino acids. Unmatched junction bases numbered 2, after V lost 5 bases and J lost 1 base.

The chain links TRBV6-5 to TRBJ2-7; TRBD1 agrees at 8 bases. The CDR3 runs to 14 residues. CDR1 MNHEY and CDR2 SVGAGI come from the germline V gene. Unmatched junction bases numbered 4, after V lost 6 bases and J lost 0 bases. The CDR3 region is CASSFGQGSYEQYF. Written as DNA, the CDR3 is TGTGCCAGCAGCTTCGGACAGGGCTCCTACGAGCAGTACTTC.

This clone was recorded only once. This rearrangement joins TRBV6-2 or TRBV6-3 to TRBJ1-5, with unresolved D. Germline V gene lookup returns CDR1 MNHEY and CDR2 SVGEGT. With 6 bases removed from V and 0 bases from J, the gap between germline ends came to 21 bases. CDR3 length: 18 amino acids. The DNA of the CDR3 is TGTGCCAGCAGCTATCCTCCAGGTACACGGTATAGCAATCAGCCCCAGCATTTT. Translation: CASSYPPGTRYSNQPQHF.

The chain is built from TRBV29-1 and TRBJ1-2; 9 nucleotides agree with TRBD1. CDR1 and CDR2 (germline): SQVTM, ANQGSEA. This CDR3 region has 18 residues. The V segment lost 2 bases and the J segment 5 bases; nucleotides outside the gene matches: 18. The CDR3 DNA is TGCAGCGTTGAACGACCCACAGGGGGCGAGAAAAGCTTGTATGGCTACACCTTC. It is translated as CSVERPTGGEKSLYGYTF.

This clone was picked up a small number of times. The chain couples TRBV3-1 (or the pseudogene TRBV3-2) to TRBJ1-5, with TRBD1 matching over 7 bases. The CDR3 covers 15 residues. V shed 2 bases, J shed 10 bases, and the junction held 11 bases outside the gene matches. Per the germline V gene, CDR1 is LGHDT and CDR2 is YNNKEL (reference sequence). The CDR3 here is CASSQRGQGVLPQHF. The CDR3 DNA is TGTGCCAGCAGCCAAAGGGGGCAGGGGGTATTACCCCAGCATTTT.

This chain joins TRBV28 and TRBJ1-5, with D hard to call. Trimming left V 8 bases short and J 4 bases short, with 15 bases between. This CDR3 comprises 14 residues. The V gene's germline CDR1 is MDHEN and CDR2 SYDVKM. CDR3 DNA sequence: TGTGCCAGCCGACGGTGGAGCACGAATCAGCCCCAGCATTTT. It encodes CASRRWSTNQPQHF.

This chain joins TRBV19 and TRBJ1-5; 10 bases line up with TRBD1. Germline CDR1 LNHDA, CDR2 SQIVND (reference sequence). Trimming at V came to 4 bases and at J to 6 bases, leaving 12 bases not matched to a gene. The length of the CDR3 is 17 residues. In nucleotides, the CDR3 is TGTGCCAGTAGTACCTACCTAGCCGGGACAGGGGTTCAGCCCCAGCATTTT. This encodes CASSTYLAGTGVQPQHF.

The chain joins TRBV6-2 or TRBV6-3 to TRBJ1-2, with no clear D. Trimming removed 4 bases at V and 8 bases at J, with 11 bases between. Germline CDR1 reads MNHEY; CDR2 reads SVGEGT. The CDR3 is made up of 12 amino acids. CDR3 amino acids: CASSLQWRGYTF. CDR3 bases: TGTGCCAGCAGTTTACAGTGGCGGGGCTACACCTTC.

The chain joins TRBV6-2 or TRBV6-3 to TRBJ2-3; 10 bases are shared with TRBD2. The CDR3 extends over 16 amino acids. Losses at the gene ends were 5 bases for V and 2 bases for J; bases not matched to a gene: 7. The germline CDR1 and CDR2 sequences are MNHEY and SVGEGT. As DNA, the CDR3 is TGTGCCAGCAGTAAACGGACTAGCGGCTACACAGATACGCAGTATTTT. Residues: CASSKRTSGYTDTQYF.

This clone was recorded only once. J is TRBJ1-6 and V is TRBV2; D not resolved. Germline V lookup: CDR1 SNHLY, CDR2 FYNNEI. Trimming took off 7 bases at V and 8 bases at J, with 12 bases between the two ends. This CDR3 comprises 13 residues. The CDR3 DNA sequence: TGTGCCAGCAAGTCCGAGACTGATTCACCCCTCCACTTT. Residues: CASKSETDSPLHF.

The rearrangement links TRBV21-1 to TRBJ1-6. TRBV21-1 counts as a pseudogene. The CDR3 has 12 residues. CDR3 bases: TGTGCCAGCCCTTGGAGAGGGTCACCCCTCCACTTT. It translates to CASPWRGSPLHF.

The V gene is TRBV3-1 (or the pseudogene TRBV3-2), the J gene TRBJ2-7; TRBD1 is a possible D gene (6 bases). CDR3 length equals 15 residues. Germline CDR1 LGHDT, CDR2 YNNKEL (reference sequence). The germline V and J ends were trimmed by 0 bases and 0 bases, with 9 bases remaining between them. The CDR3, as DNA: TGTGCCAGCAGCCAAGATGGGGGCAACTCCTACGAGCAGTACTTC. Translating gives CASSQDGGNSYEQYF.

The chain carries TRBV28 and TRBJ1-2; the D is unclear. Germline CDR1 MDHEN, CDR2 SYDVKM. Trimming shortened V by 3 bases and J by 1 base, and 6 bases separated the two germline ends. CDR3 length equals 13 residues. CDR3: CASSFISNYGYTF. CDR3 in DNA: TGTGCCAGCAGTTTCATAAGTAACTATGGCTACACCTTC.

The chain combines TRBV2 with TRBJ2-5; 9 nucleotides line up with TRBD2. The germline CDR1 and CDR2 sequences are SNHLY and FYNNEI. The V segment lost 0 bases and the J segment 6 bases; nucleotides outside the gene matches: 8. The CDR3 runs 16 residues. The CDR3: CASSEAAGGAPKTQYF. DNA for the CDR3: TGTGCCAGCAGTGAAGCGGCGGGAGGGGCCCCCAAGACCCAGTACTTC.